This T cell receptor (beta chain) stems from a study of beta chain features in type 1 diabetes. Whole-study results and caveats: TCRB CDR3 length was moderately but significantly reduced in all four CD4+ subsets of Type 1 diabetes patients.

V lost 6 bases, J lost 1 base, and 12 bases lay in between. CDR1 SGHAT and CDR2 FQNNGV come from the germline V gene. The CDR3 consists of 14 residues. In regard to this clone: The antigen is unknown.

Of the isolated RNA, all was reverse transcribed, and so the sequenced material was expressed TCRB transcripts. Sequenced by immunoSEQ multiplex PCR; TCRdb stores in-frame clones only, minus some. Among 250,000 to 350,000 clones, 14% to 15% were seen once, and the ten largest hold approximately 0.015%. J is TRBJ1-1 and V is TRBV11-2; D is uncertain. This sequence was found in a man younger than 35 with type 1 diabetes. The sample comprised naive CD4+ T cells from blood. This CDR3 reads CASSPPPRNTEAFF. As DNA, the CDR3 is TGTGCCAGCAGTCCCCCTCCCAGGAACACTGAAGCTTTCTTT.